Below are 28 T cell receptor beta chains sequenced from a single sample in a study of cytotoxic CD8 clonotypes in ibrutinib-treated CLL. Profiling relied on immunoSEQ multiplex PCR, and the TCRdb table lists in-frame clones only, not all of them. The sample lists around 42,000 clones; approximately 65% were seen once. The sample was PBMCs, taken after 24 months of ibrutinib treatment. Every receptor here comes from a human donor with chronic lymphocytic leukemia.

J is TRBJ2-2 and V is TRBV10-3; TRBD2 aligns across 7 bases. The ends lost 0 bases at V and 6 bases at J; junction bases unmatched: 4. Germline assignment: CDR1 ENHRY and CDR2 SYGVKD. CDR3 size: 15 residues. In nucleotides, the CDR3 is TGTGCCATCAGTGAGTCGCGGCTAGCGGCCGGGGAGCTGTTTTTT. It translates to CAISESRLAAGELFF.

This sequence joins TRBV18 and TRBJ1-1; D is undetermined. This CDR3 spans 14 amino acids. CDR1 KGHSH and CDR2 LQKENI come from the germline V gene. Trimming pared 3 bases from V and 0 bases from J, leaving 8 bases between. CDR3 nucleotide sequence: TGTGCCAGCTCACCTAGAGGCATGAACACTGAAGCTTTCTTT. It encodes CASSPRGMNTEAFF.

This clone was seen a few times. The CDR3: CAIRNPGTVSPDTQYF. For the CDR3, the DNA is TGTGCCATTCGGAATCCCGGGACAGTTAGCCCAGATACGCAGTATTTT. The V gene is TRBV10-3, the J gene TRBJ2-3; 7 bases fit TRBD1. V trimming: 9 bases; J trimming: 4 bases; junction bases outside the gene matches: 16. There are 16 residues in the CDR3. From germline, CDR1 is ENHRY and CDR2 SYGVKD.

The CDR3 region has the DNA TGTGCCTGGAGACAGAATAGCAATCAGCCCCAGCATTTT. Its translation: CAWRQNSNQPQHF. This sequence joins TRBV30 and TRBJ1-5; D gene uncertain. The CDR3 spans 13 residues. CDR1 and CDR2 (germline): GTSNPN, SVGIG (reference sequence). Trimming cost V 3 bases and J 0 bases, with 6 bases left between them.

The J gene is TRBJ1-5, the V gene TRBV6-4; D is uncertain. The CDR3 spans 13 residues. Between the trimmed V and J ends, which lost 4 bases and 7 bases, there was a span of 11 bases. Germline V CDR1 and CDR2: MRHNA, SNTAGT. CDR3 nucleotide sequence: TGTGCCAGCAGTGTCGACGGAGGACAGCCCCAGCATTTT. Amino acid sequence: CASSVDGGQPQHF.

The rearrangement uses TRBV2 and TRBJ2-7; possibly TRBD1 for D (6 bases). CDR3 size: 12 residues. CDR1 SNHLY and CDR2 FYNNEI come from the germline V gene. The germline V and J ends were trimmed by 7 bases and 3 bases, with 10 bases remaining between them. The CDR3 nucleotides read TGTGCCAGCACCCAGGACAGCTACGAGCAGTACTTC. This gives the protein CASTQDSYEQYF.

V gene TRBV10-3 combines with J gene TRBJ2-3, with unresolved D. Trimming took off 3 bases at V and 5 bases at J, with 3 bases between the two ends. Looked up from germline, CDR1 is ENHRY and CDR2 is SYGVKD. The length of the CDR3 is 11 residues. CDR3 in DNA: TGTGCCATCAGTGAATTAGATACGCAGTATTTT. Encoded protein: CAISELDTQYF.

V is TRBV30 and J is TRBJ1-2; D remains ambiguous. CDR3 length equals 12 residues. Between the trimmed V and J ends, which lost 2 bases and 7 bases, there was a span of 11 bases. The germline V gene has CDR1 GTSNPN and CDR2 SVGIG (reference sequence). The CDR3 sequence is CAWSSTWGGYTF. The CDR3 DNA is TGTGCCTGGAGTTCGACTTGGGGTGGCTACACCTTC. Full variable domain (rest looked up from reference TRBV30 and TRBJ1-2): SQTIHQWPATLVQPVGSPLSLECTVEGTSNPNLYWYRQAAGRGLQLLFYSVGIGQISSEVPQNLSASRPQDRQFILSSKKLLLSDSGFYLCAWSSTWGGYTFGSGTRLTVV.

This chain joins TRBV28 and TRBJ2-3, with TRBD2 matching over 10 bases. J lost 3 bases, V lost 7 bases, and 4 bases had no gene match. This CDR3 region has 14 residues. Germline V lookup: CDR1 MDHEN, CDR2 SYDVKM. The CDR3 loop is CASITSGTTDTQYF. The CDR3 bases are TGTGCCAGCATAACTAGCGGGACGACAGATACGCAGTATTTT.

This clone was detected many times. The genes are TRBV19 and TRBJ2-7; TRBD2 might be the D (6 bases). The V end lost 5 bases, the J end lost 1 base, and 15 bases lay between the germline ends. The CDR3 is 15 residues long. Germline V gene sequence: CDR1 LNHDA, CDR2 SQIVND (reference sequence). The CDR3 sequence: CASSPYGGESYEQYF. In nucleotides, the CDR3 is TGTGCCAGTAGTCCTTATGGCGGGGAGTCCTACGAGCAGTACTTC. Based on the CDR3 plus reference TRBV19 and TRBJ2-7, the full variable domain is DGGITQSPKYLFRKEGQNVTLSCEQNLNHDAMYWYRQDPGQGLRLIYYSQIVNDFQKGDIAEGYSVSREKKESFPLTVTSAQKNPTAFYLCASSPYGGESYEQYFGPGTRLTVT.

This clone was picked up a small number of times. The V and J genes are TRBV10-3 and TRBJ1-3, with D perhaps matching TRBD1 (6 bases). CDR3 length equals 15 residues. Between the trimmed V and J ends, which lost 2 bases and 4 bases, there was a span of 12 bases. Germline lookup yields CDR1 ENHRY and CDR2 SYGVKD. This CDR3 is CAISEGDRIGNTIYF. DNA for the CDR3: TGTGCCATCAGTGAGGGCGACAGGATAGGAAACACCATATATTTT.

The V gene is TRBV7-9, the J gene TRBJ2-3; 8 bases line up with TRBD1. This CDR3 has 16 residues. Looked up from germline, CDR1 is SEHNR and CDR2 is FQNEAQ (reference sequence). The trim removed 3 bases at V and 6 bases at J, leaving 11 bases unmatched. This CDR3 is CASSFDPGGAADTQYF. The CDR3 DNA reads TGTGCCAGCAGCTTCGACCCAGGGGGCGCGGCGGATACGCAGTATTTT.

The gene calls are TRBV7-6 and TRBJ2-3; 8 bases map to TRBD2. There are 17 residues in the CDR3. Germline V gene sequence: CDR1 SGHVS, CDR2 FNYEAQ. V gave up 1 base and J gave up 2 bases; unmatched junction bases: 8. DNA for the CDR3: TGTGCCAGCAGCTTAGAAGTAGCGGGGTTCTACACAGATACGCAGTATTTT. It translates to CASSLEVAGFYTDTQYF.

The chain has TRBV9 and TRBJ2-6; D tentatively reads TRBD1 or TRBD2 (5 bases each). Trimming removed 2 bases from V and 0 bases from J, with 18 bases in between. The CDR3 consists of 19 residues. The V gene's germline CDR1 is SGDLS and CDR2 YYNGEE. The CDR3 is CASSVEGNAATSGANVLTF. CDR3 bases: TGTGCCAGCAGCGTCGAGGGGAATGCTGCAACCTCTGGGGCCAACGTCCTGACTTTC.

The V and J genes are TRBV19 and TRBJ1-5; the match to TRBD1 covers 10 bases. Germline loops: CDR1 LNHDA, CDR2 SQIVND (reference sequence). This CDR3 is 18 amino acids long. Trimming cost V 3 bases and J 0 bases; bases outside gene matches: 8. CDR3 region: CASSIRGTGVYSNQPQHF. CDR3 in DNA: TGTGCCAGTAGTATTCGGGGGACAGGGGTCTATAGCAATCAGCCCCAGCATTTT.

This chain uses TRBV29-1 with TRBJ1-2, with unresolved D. The CDR3 has 13 amino acids. From germline, CDR1 is SQVTM and CDR2 ANQGSEA. Trimming shortened V by 6 bases and J by 1 base, and 12 bases separated the two germline ends. CDR3 sequence reads: CSVQSPVNYGYTF. The CDR3 DNA is TGCAGCGTCCAATCACCGGTTAACTATGGCTACACCTTC.

This sequence joins TRBV2 and TRBJ2-3, with 11 bases identical to TRBD2. This CDR3 is 14 amino acids long. Germline lookup yields CDR1 SNHLY and CDR2 FYNNEI. The V segment lost 6 bases and the J segment 1 base; nucleotides outside the gene matches: 0. CDR3 loop: CASRLAGGTDTQYF. The CDR3 coding sequence is TGTGCCAGCAGACTAGCGGGAGGCACAGATACGCAGTATTTT.

This chain links TRBV10-3 with TRBJ2-7; 7 bases map to TRBD1. Germline values: CDR1 ENHRY, CDR2 SYGVKD. V trimming: 9 bases; J trimming: 7 bases; junction bases outside the gene matches: 12. The length of the CDR3 is 13 residues. CDR3 DNA sequence: TGTGCCATTGACAGGGATGGCCTTGGGGAGCAGTACTTC. Encoded protein: CAIDRDGLGEQYF.

J is TRBJ2-5 and V is TRBV7-2; D remains ambiguous. From germline, CDR1 is SGHTA and CDR2 FQGNSA. Between the trimmed V and J ends, which lost 1 base and 5 bases, there was a span of 11 bases. The length of the CDR3 is 14 residues. The CDR3 DNA reads as TGTGCCAGCAGCTTAGTGCTTAACGGGGAGACCCAGTACTTC. This codes for CASSLVLNGETQYF.

The chain couples TRBV10-3 to TRBJ2-3; D remains unclear. The V gene's germline CDR1 is ENHRY and CDR2 SYGVKD. CDR3 length: 14 amino acids. V shed 1 base and J shed 5 bases, with 10 bases lying between them. CDR3 protein: CAISEWAEGDTQYF. CDR3 DNA sequence: TGTGCCATCAGTGAGTGGGCCGAAGGAGATACGCAGTATTTT.

The count of this clone is one. V usage is TRBV9 and J usage is TRBJ1-1, with 8 bases that match TRBD1. Trimming took 3 bases from V and 3 from J; bases not matched to a gene: 4. The V gene's germline CDR1 is SGDLS and CDR2 YYNGEE. There are 14 residues in the CDR3. CDR3 sequence: CASSATGGYTEAFF. For the CDR3, the DNA is TGTGCCAGCAGCGCAACAGGGGGATACACTGAAGCTTTCTTT. The variable domain in full, completed from reference TRBV9 and TRBJ1-1, reads DSGVTQTPKHLITATGQRVTLRCSPRSGDLSVYWYQQSLDQGLQFLIQYYNGEERAKGNILERFSAQQFPDLHSELNLSSLELGDSALYFCASSATGGYTEAFFGQGTRLTVV.

The sample holds one count of this clone. V gene TRBV5-1 combines with J gene TRBJ1-4; possibly TRBD1 for D (6 bases). Trimming pared 0 bases from V and 5 bases from J, leaving 11 bases between. The CDR3 runs 15 residues. The germline V gene has CDR1 SGHRS and CDR2 YFSETQ. The CDR3 bases are TGCGCCAGCAGCTTGGGGACAGTTTTAAATGAAAAACTGTTTTTT. Translating gives CASSLGTVLNEKLFF.

This chain connects TRBV6-6 to TRBJ1-2, with no clear D. CDR1 is MNHNY, CDR2 SVGAGI, per germline (reference sequence). The CDR3 has 14 residues. Deletions cut 2 bases from V and 4 bases from J, with 11 bases between. The CDR3 region has the DNA TGTGCCAGCAGTTACAGTGGCAGCAGCTATGGCTACACCTTC. It encodes CASSYSGSSYGYTF.

The chain has TRBV6-5 and TRBJ2-7; a weak D match, TRBD1 (6 bases). Per germline, CDR1 MNHEY and CDR2 SVGAGI. Trimming removed 0 bases at V and 3 bases at J, with 12 bases between. The CDR3 loop spans 15 amino acids. CDR3 sequence (DNA): TGTGCCAGCAGTTACTCTCCAGGGGCCTTCTACGAGCAGTACTTC. It encodes CASSYSPGAFYEQYF.

The CDR3 nucleotides are TGTGCCAGCAGCGTAGCCGGGAGGAGCGATGAGCAGTTCTTC. It specifies CASSVAGRSDEQFF. The rearrangement joins TRBV9 to TRBJ2-1; 7 nucleotides agree with TRBD2. Germline V gene sequence: CDR1 SGDLS, CDR2 YYNGEE. This CDR3 has 14 amino acids. Trimming took 0 bases from V and 8 from J; bases not matched to a gene: 5.

This clone was seen only once. V and J are TRBV2 and TRBJ2-7; D call uncertain. Per germline, CDR1 SNHLY and CDR2 FYNNEI. Deletions cut 0 bases from V and 5 bases from J, with 11 bases between. The CDR3 is 14 amino acids. CDR3 sequence reads: CASSEALEYHEQYF. Written as DNA, the CDR3 is TGTGCCAGCAGTGAAGCCCTAGAGTACCACGAGCAGTACTTC.

This clone was counted a few times. The CDR3 sequence is CASSPLGGGYTF. The CDR3, as DNA: TGCGCCAGCAGCCCGCTGGGGGGTGGCTACACCTTC. The chain employs TRBV5-1 and TRBJ1-2; D might be TRBD1 (5 bases). Germline V gives CDR1 SGHRS, CDR2 YFSETQ. This CDR3 has 12 residues. V lost 4 bases and J 7 bases, leaving 11 bases between the germline ends.

The V gene is TRBV10-3, the J gene TRBJ2-5; tentative D call: TRBD2 (6 bases). V was pared by 6 bases and J by 1 base, with 6 bases between. CDR1 and CDR2 (germline): ENHRY, SYGVKD. This CDR3 region has 12 residues. CDR3 residues: CAIRGGQETQYF. The CDR3 DNA sequence: TGTGCCATCAGGGGGGGCCAAGAGACCCAGTACTTC.